This TCR beta chain stems from a study of cytomegalovirus exposure and HLA in healthy donors. The CDR3 is made up of 17 amino acids. Per germline, CDR1 SGHRS and CDR2 YFSETQ. The V and J ends lost 2 bases and 1 base, in that order; junction bases with no gene match: 7. Nominally healthy donors were sampled, though unrecorded immune exposures were likely. Both 60 Vbeta primers and 13 Jbeta primers went into the PCR. Assay used: immunoSEQ multiplex PCR; TCRdb lists only in-frame clones, some missing. The sample contains some 90,000 clones, around 74% of which appear only once. This chain links TRBV5-1 with TRBJ2-5; 11 bases align to TRBD2. Sequencing was carried out using PBMCs. This sequence was found in a female donor in good health and CMV-seropositive. The CDR3 reads CASSFFGTSGGQETQYF. The CDR3 nucleotides read TGCGCCAGCAGCTTTTTCGGAACTAGCGGGGGCCAAGAGACCCAGTACTTC.